Following are 7 T cell receptor beta chains from one sample sequenced in a study of neurological immune-mediated disorders. TCRdb reprocessed the 5' RACE reads with MiXCR, giving one entry per CDR3 protein. In the table there are 40,000 or so distinct CDR3 sequences, around 10% of which are singletons. Time point noted: technical triplicate 1. The specimen was PBMCs. Every receptor here comes from a man aged 60 to 75 with HTLV-1-associated myelopathy (HAM/TSP).

This clonotype occurred many times. The chain links TRBV5-4 to TRBJ1-1, with 7 bases matching TRBD1. The junction had 8 bases not matched to a gene; V was cut back by 0 bases and J by 0 bases. Germline-derived CDR1 and CDR2 are SGHNT and YYREEE (reference sequence). The CDR3 is 17 residues long. The CDR3 DNA reads TGTGCCAGCAGCTTGGCAGGGGGTAGGTCTGTGAACACTGAAGCTTTCTTT. It encodes CASSLAGGRSVNTEAFF.

This clonotype was found a few times. The chain couples TRBV20-1 to TRBJ1-2, with 8 bases fitting TRBD1. V was pared by 0 bases and J by 5 bases, with 8 bases of the junction left unmatched. The CDR3 covers 15 residues. Germline-derived CDR1 and CDR2 are DFQATT and SNEGSKA (reference sequence). CDR3 DNA: TGCAGTGCTAGAGAGGCCAGGGGGCAGGGATATGGCTACACCTTC. It yields the protein CSAREARGQGYGYTF.

This clonotype was detected many times. The chain recombines TRBV2 with TRBJ2-2; 15 bases align to TRBD2. The junction had 3 bases not matched to a gene; V was cut back by 6 bases and J by 4 bases. Germline V gives CDR1 SNHLY, CDR2 FYNNEI. The CDR3 is 16 amino acids. CDR3 coding DNA: TGTGCCAGCAGAGGACTAGCGGGAGGGAGCACCGGGGAGCTGTTTTTT. It translates to CASRGLAGGSTGELFF.

This clonotype was seen many times. V gene TRBV12-3 or TRBV12-4 combines with J gene TRBJ1-1, with 12 nucleotides matching TRBD1. The CDR3 spans 17 residues. V trimming: 5 bases; J trimming: 2 bases; junction bases outside the gene matches: 9. CDR3 in DNA: TGTGCCAGCAGTCCGGGACAGGGGGCTGGGGTTAACACTGAAGCTTTCTTT. Protein product: CASSPGQGAGVNTEAFF.

This clonotype has a handful of counts. The CDR3 region has the DNA TGTGCCAGCACCCCGCACTCGCAGGACTACGAGCAGTACTTC. It translates to CASTPHSQDYEQYF. This chain joins TRBV5-5 and TRBJ2-7, with unresolved D. V was cut by 6 bases and J by 3 bases, with 16 bases left in between. The CDR3 has 14 amino acids. CDR1 and CDR2 (germline): SGHKS, YYEKEE (reference sequence). Together with reference TRBV5-5 and TRBJ2-7, the CDR3 gives the full variable domain: DAGVTQSPTHLIKTRGQQVTLRCSPISGHKSVSWYQQVLGQGPQFIFQYYEKEERGRGNFPDRFSARQFPNYSSELNVNALLLGDSALYLCASTPHSQDYEQYFGPGTRLTVT.

This clonotype was detected many times. V is TRBV12-3 or TRBV12-4 and J is TRBJ2-1, with D hard to call. The CDR3 spans 12 residues. Trimming removed 8 bases at V and 10 bases at J, with 15 bases between. CDR3 nucleotides: TGTGCCAGCGGGGATTCGTGGGTCGAGCAGTTCTTC. Its protein product is CASGDSWVEQFF.

This clonotype has a single count. A read error may account for a junction end that differs from germline. The rearrangement uses TRBV4-3 and TRBJ1-2; D possibly corresponds to TRBD1 (5 bases). The CDR3 sequence is 14 residues long. Germline V gene sequence: CDR1 LGHNA, CDR2 YSLEER. CDR3 DNA: TGCGTCAGCAGCCCCGGGACGGGTGTTTATGGCTACACCTTC. As protein: CVSSPGTGVYGYTF.